The text below deals with one TCR beta chain. Its antigen is not identified. This CDR3 spans 14 amino acids. Trimming removed 5 bases from V and 7 bases from J, with 17 bases in between. Per the germline V gene, CDR1 is MNHEY and CDR2 is SVGAGI. These data are taken from a study of shared clonotypes between healthy human individuals. Across the whole study: The composition of the donors was two women and three men aged 18 to 49. Points from the study as a whole: Generally, naive subsets came out with larger estimated richness than memory subsets. The study found about 4.6% of naive CD4 clonotypes shared across a few donors.

Assay: immunoSEQ multiplex PCR; the TCRdb copy retains only in-frame clones and omits some. The sample lists about 1.9 million clones; 80% to 95% were seen once. CD45RO-negative cells were positively selected for CCR7, leaving out terminally differentiated effector memory CD45RA+ cells. The TCR was taken from a man younger than 35 in good health. Some clones in this sample may be carry-over from other donors' samples. Material: naive CD8+ T cells from PBMCs. The V gene is TRBV6-5, the J gene TRBJ1-2; perhaps TRBD1 as D (5 bases). The CDR3 bases are TGTGCCAGCAGTCCGACAGAGGGTCCCCGTGGCTACACCTTC. Translation gives CASSPTEGPRGYTF.